These 25 T cell receptor beta chains were sequenced from one sample in a study of low-dose radiotherapy and immunotherapy resistance in tumors. Noted time point: before trial treatment. Gene-specific TRAV and TRBV primers were used for first-strand cDNA, covering alpha and beta chains. With a V-primer adapter and a constant-region primer, TCRs were amplified for approximately 19 PCR cycles. TCRdb re-called the reads with MiXCR, one entry per CDR3 protein. The table includes under 95,000 distinct CDR3 sequences, 18% detected once. Sequenced here: PBMCs, sampled before treatment. These receptors were collected from a male donor with prostate cancer.

The J gene is TRBJ2-7, the V gene TRBV29-1; 7 positions match TRBD1. Germline CDR1 and CDR2: SQVTM and ANQGSEA. The CDR3 spans 13 residues. V lost 6 bases, J lost 0 bases, and 5 bases stayed unmatched. The CDR3 sequence: CSVDRESSYEQYF. The DNA of the CDR3 is TGCAGCGTCGACAGGGAGAGCTCCTACGAGCAGTACTTC.

This clonotype was recorded once. CDR3 sequence: CASSPQLDRDYGYTF. The CDR3 DNA reads as TGTGCCAGCAGCCCTCAACTGGACAGGGATTATGGCTACACCTTC. The chain combines TRBV7-2 with TRBJ1-2; 8 bases line up with TRBD1. Per germline, CDR1 SGHTA and CDR2 FQGNSA. The V gene end was trimmed by 5 bases and the J gene end by 5 bases; junction bases not matched to a gene: 10. The CDR3 totals 15 residues.

This clonotype was picked up many times. The CDR3 sequence is CASTQGNRDEQFF. The DNA for the CDR3 is TGTGCCAGCACCCAGGGTAATCGCGATGAGCAGTTCTTC. The chain links TRBV7-3 to TRBJ2-1, with D maybe TRBD1 (5 bases). The V end lost 7 bases, the J end lost 8 bases, and 15 bases lay between the germline ends. The CDR3 is made up of 13 amino acids. Germline V gene lookup returns CDR1 SGHTA and CDR2 FQGTGA.

A note on this clonotype: One end of the junction varies from germline; a read error may be responsible. The rearrangement joins TRBV10-3 to TRBJ2-7; D is possibly TRBD2 (7 bases). This CDR3 comprises 13 residues. CDR1 is ENHRY and CDR2 is SYGVKD in the germline V gene. CDR3 nucleotides: TGCGACCCTCCCCCCTGGGGGGGCAACGAGCAGTACTTC. This sequence encodes CDPPPWGGNEQYF.

The CDR3 bases are TGTGCCAGTAGTATCGAGGGGGCGTCCTACAATGAGCAGTTCTTC. Translated: CASSIEGASYNEQFF. This rearrangement joins TRBV19 to TRBJ2-1, with TRBD1 matching 7 bases. The CDR3 loop spans 15 amino acids. The V and J ends lost 3 bases and 1 base, in that order; junction bases with no gene match: 3. Per the germline V gene, CDR1 is LNHDA and CDR2 is SQIVND (reference sequence).

There are a few counts of this clonotype. The chain has TRBV6-4 and TRBJ2-1; TRBD2 matches at 11 bases. CDR1 is MRHNA, CDR2 SNTAGT, per germline. The CDR3 is made up of 15 amino acids. The CDR3 DNA sequence: TGTGCGGGTAGCGGGGGGGCCGAGGCCTACAATGAGCAGTTCTTC. Its translation: CAGSGGAEAYNEQFF.

This clonotype was observed at least ten times. V and J are TRBV2 and TRBJ1-1; D uncertain. The CDR3 contains 13 residues. Trimming shortened V by 7 bases and J by 0 bases, and 9 bases separated the two germline ends. The germline V gene has CDR1 SNHLY and CDR2 FYNNEI. The CDR3 DNA reads as TGTGCCAGCATCGAGACCATGAACACTGAAGCTTTCTTT. Amino acid sequence: CASIETMNTEAFF.

This clonotype was seen ten or more times. V and J are TRBV5-1 and TRBJ2-3, with D possibly being TRBD2 (5 bases). Trimming pared 5 bases from V and 2 bases from J, leaving 12 bases between. Germline lookup yields CDR1 SGHRS and CDR2 YFSETQ. The CDR3 totals 14 residues. CDR3 coding DNA: TGCGCCAGCAGTACTGGAGGCATCACAGATACGCAGTATTTT. It translates to CASSTGGITDTQYF.

This clonotype was seen many times. V is TRBV20-1 and J is TRBJ2-1; a possible D gene is TRBD2 (6 bases). This CDR3 contains 16 residues. The germline V and J ends were trimmed by 0 bases and 0 bases, with 12 bases remaining between them. Germline CDR1 and CDR2: DFQATT and SNEGSKA (reference sequence). The CDR3 DNA reads as TGCAGTGCTAGAGATGGGGACTCTAGCTCCTACAATGAGCAGTTCTTC. Translating gives CSARDGDSSSYNEQFF.

This clonotype was recorded only once. The chain is built from TRBV20-1 and TRBJ2-2; TRBD1 agrees at 11 bases. The CDR3 is 16 amino acids. Germline trimming cut 6 bases from V and 1 base from J; bases unmatched to any gene: 7. Germline lookup yields CDR1 DFQATT and CDR2 SNEGSKA (reference sequence). The CDR3 protein is CSALGQGDWNTGELFF. CDR3 in DNA: TGCAGTGCATTGGGACAGGGGGATTGGAACACCGGGGAGCTGTTTTTT.

Turning to this clonotype: Because the CDR3's place on the DNA is in doubt, the DNA is left out and the CDR3 is given as listed by TCRdb. This chain uses TRBV5-6 with TRBJ2-2; TRBD1 was called by the table and not checked on the DNA. From its first to its last residue, the CDR3 has 18 amino acids. Germline V lookup: CDR1 SGHDT, CDR2 YYEEEE. The CDR3 sequence: CASSTTGEPTGELFFFFF.

The V gene is TRBV27, the J gene TRBJ2-3; 8 positions agree with TRBD2. The CDR3 runs 16 residues. V lost 6 bases and J lost 1; bases outside the gene matches: 9. Germline values: CDR1 MNHEY, CDR2 SMNVEV (reference sequence). The CDR3 loop is CASSTGLAGGTDTQYF. CDR3 coding DNA: TGTGCCAGCAGCACCGGACTAGCAGGGGGCACAGATACGCAGTATTTT.

There are many counts of this clonotype. This chain connects TRBV3-1 to TRBJ1-2, with a possible D match to TRBD1 (6 bases). This CDR3 is built from 13 residues. CDR1 and CDR2 from the germline V gene are LGHDT and YNNKEL (reference sequence). The V and J ends lost 4 bases and 5 bases respectively, with 11 bases between them. CDR3 residues: CASSPGDLYGYTF. CDR3 nucleotide sequence: TGTGCCAGCAGCCCAGGGGACCTTTATGGCTACACCTTC.

This clonotype has ten or more counts. This chain joins TRBV19 and TRBJ2-5; 7 bases align to TRBD1. Germline loops: CDR1 LNHDA, CDR2 SQIVND (reference sequence). The CDR3 is 15 residues long. J was trimmed by 1 base and V by 9 bases; bases with no gene match: 11. The CDR3 bases are TGTGCCAGCAGTTGGGGACAGCCCCCCCAAGAGACCCAGTACTTC. Amino acid sequence: CASSWGQPPQETQYF.

This clonotype was picked up many times. The chain is built from TRBV3-1 and TRBJ1-5; weak D call: TRBD1 (5 bases). CDR3 length equals 15 residues. V gave up 1 base and J gave up 6 bases, with 13 bases separating them. CDR1 and CDR2 from the germline V gene are LGHDT and YNNKEL (reference sequence). The CDR3: CASSQGDRPAQPQHF. The DNA for the CDR3 is TGTGCCAGCAGCCAAGGGGACCGCCCCGCTCAGCCCCAGCATTTT.

This clonotype was seen at least ten times. The V call is TRBV20-1, the J call TRBJ2-3; the D gene is possibly TRBD2 (7 bases). Germline loops: CDR1 DFQATT, CDR2 SNEGSKA (reference sequence). V was shortened by 0 bases and J by 6 bases, with 13 bases between the two germline ends. This CDR3 region has 14 residues. The CDR3 is CSARDPGGADTQYF. In DNA form, the CDR3 reads TGCAGTGCTAGAGACCCTGGGGGGGCCGATACGCAGTATTTT.

Turning to this clonotype: This probably arose from a read error, given a far larger clone one base away. The CDR3 loop reads CASSFRQGTYEQFF. In DNA, the CDR3 is TGTGCCAGCAGCTTCCGACAGGGTACCTACGAGCAGTTCTTC. V and J are TRBV13 and TRBJ2-1, with TRBD1 matching 7 bases. This CDR3 is 14 amino acids long. The J segment lost 10 bases and the V segment lost 3 bases, leaving 9 bases of the junction unmatched. Per the germline V gene, CDR1 is PRHDT and CDR2 is FYEKMQ (reference sequence).

This clonotype was counted only a few times. The V call is TRBV24-1, the J call TRBJ2-2, with TRBD2 matching 7 bases. The length of the CDR3 is 15 residues. Germline-derived CDR1 and CDR2 are KGHDR and SFDVKD. V dropped 0 bases and J dropped 4; count of bases not matched to a gene: 1. CDR3 in DNA: TGTGCCACCAGTGATTTGCCGGGGGGCACCGGGGAGCTGTTTTTT. This codes for CATSDLPGGTGELFF.

This clonotype was seen ten or more times. This CDR3 is CASSPSGGRLDTQYF. The CDR3 DNA reads TGTGCCAGCAGCCCCAGCGGGGGGAGATTAGATACGCAGTATTTT. The chain recombines TRBV7-2 with TRBJ2-3; 9 positions match TRBD2. The CDR3 totals 15 residues. Germline V lookup: CDR1 SGHTA, CDR2 FQGNSA. Trimming removed 5 bases from V and 5 bases from J; junction bases left unmatched: 8.

This clonotype was seen ten or more times. V and J are TRBV20-1 and TRBJ2-1; 7 bases match TRBD2. Germline-derived CDR1 and CDR2 are DFQATT and SNEGSKA (reference sequence). The ends lost 1 base at V and 15 bases at J; junction bases unmatched: 12. The CDR3 has 13 residues. The CDR3 loop reads CSARAGLDRYPFF. The CDR3 nucleotides are TGCAGTGCTAGAGCCGGACTAGACCGATACCCGTTCTTC.

This clonotype was recorded many times. This chain joins TRBV5-1 and TRBJ1-1, with D tentatively TRBD1 (5 bases). Germline-derived CDR1 and CDR2 are SGHRS and YFSETQ. Trimming stripped 0 bases from V and 4 bases from J, with 13 bases between. The CDR3 runs to 15 residues. CDR3 in amino acids: CASSLEAGLGTEAFF. Here the CDR3 DNA reads TGCGCCAGCAGCTTGGAAGCAGGGTTGGGCACTGAAGCTTTCTTT.

At least ten counts were recorded for this clonotype. The V call is TRBV27, the J call TRBJ2-5, with TRBD1 matching over 8 bases. Germline V CDR1 and CDR2: MNHEY, SMNVEV (reference sequence). This CDR3 is built from 15 residues. V lost 3 bases, J lost 2 bases, and 5 bases stayed unmatched. CDR3 residues: CASSFQGARQETQYF. The CDR3 bases are TGTGCCAGCAGTTTTCAGGGGGCGCGGCAAGAGACCCAGTACTTC.

This clonotype was seen many times. The gene calls are TRBV12-3 or TRBV12-4 and TRBJ2-3, with 14 bases identical to TRBD2. There are 17 residues in the CDR3. V gave up 7 bases and J gave up 0 bases; unmatched junction bases: 6. Written as DNA, the CDR3 is TGTGCCAGCACCGGACTAGCGGGGGGAGGTAGCACAGATACGCAGTATTTT. As protein: CASTGLAGGGSTDTQYF.

At least ten counts were recorded for this clonotype. The rearrangement links TRBV7-9 to TRBJ2-7; the D gene is possibly TRBD2 (6 bases). The V and J ends lost 10 bases and 3 bases respectively, with 16 bases between them. This CDR3 comprises 13 residues. Germline CDR1 is SEHNR and CDR2 is FQNEAQ (reference sequence). CDR3 bases: TGTGCCACCACCTCGGGACTCGTCTACGAGCAGTACTTC. This sequence encodes CATTSGLVYEQYF.

The chain links TRBV19 to TRBJ1-2; D is unresolved. The CDR3 covers 12 residues. Trimming left V 6 bases short and J 1 base short, with 6 bases between. Germline lookup yields CDR1 LNHDA and CDR2 SQIVND (reference sequence). The CDR3 DNA reads as TGTGCCAGTAGGGTGGGTAACTATGGCTACACCTTC. Translation: CASRVGNYGYTF. The full variable domain, its missing parts supplied by reference TRBV19 and TRBJ1-2, is DGGITQSPKYLFRKEGQNVTLSCEQNLNHDAMYWYRQDPGQGLRLIYYSQIVNDFQKGDIAEGYSVSREKKESFPLTVTSAQKNPTAFYLCASRVGNYGYTFGSGTRLTVV.